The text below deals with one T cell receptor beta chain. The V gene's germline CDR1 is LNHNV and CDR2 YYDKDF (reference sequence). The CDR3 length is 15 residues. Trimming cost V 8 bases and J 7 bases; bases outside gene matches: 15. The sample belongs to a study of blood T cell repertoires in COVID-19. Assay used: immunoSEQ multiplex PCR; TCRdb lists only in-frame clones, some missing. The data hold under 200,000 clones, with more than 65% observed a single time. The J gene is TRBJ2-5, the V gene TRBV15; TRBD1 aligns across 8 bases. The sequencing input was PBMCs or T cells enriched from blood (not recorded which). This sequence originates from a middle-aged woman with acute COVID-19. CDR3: CATCKDRVTQGTQYF. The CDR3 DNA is TGTGCCACCTGCAAGGACAGGGTGACCCAGGGGACCCAGTACTTC.